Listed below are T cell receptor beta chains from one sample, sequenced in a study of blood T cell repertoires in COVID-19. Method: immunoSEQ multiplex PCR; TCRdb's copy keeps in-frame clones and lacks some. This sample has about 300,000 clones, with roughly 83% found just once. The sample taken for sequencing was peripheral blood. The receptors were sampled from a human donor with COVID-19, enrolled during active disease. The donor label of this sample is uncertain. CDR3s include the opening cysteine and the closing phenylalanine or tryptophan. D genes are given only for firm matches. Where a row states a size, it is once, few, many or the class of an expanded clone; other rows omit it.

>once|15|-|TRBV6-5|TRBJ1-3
TGTGCCAGCAGTTACTCGACAGAGGATGGAAACACCATATATTTT
CASSYSTEDGNTIYF
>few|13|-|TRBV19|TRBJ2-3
TGTGCCAGTAGTATAGGTGGGCCAGATACGCAGTATTTT
CASSIGGPDTQYF
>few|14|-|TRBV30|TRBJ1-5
TGTGCCTGGAGTGTACCAGGGGCCGGTCAGCCCCAGCATTTT
CAWSVPGAGQPQHF
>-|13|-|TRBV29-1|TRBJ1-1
TGCAGCGTTGCGGGGGGCCGTGATACTGAAGCTTTCTTT
CSVAGGRDTEAFF
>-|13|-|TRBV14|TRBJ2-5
TGTGCCAGCAGCCAGGGGCCCGGGGAGACCCAGTACTTC
CASSQGPGETQYF
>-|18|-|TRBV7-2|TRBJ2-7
TGTGCCAGCAGCTTGCCAAATCGGGTGGGGCGGAGCTCCTACGAGCAGTACTTC
CASSLPNRVGRSSYEQYF
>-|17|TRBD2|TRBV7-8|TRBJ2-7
TGTGCCAGCAGCTTAGGGCTAGCGGGAGAATATTCCTACGAGCAGTACTTC
CASSLGLAGEYSYEQYF
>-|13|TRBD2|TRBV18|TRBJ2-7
TGTGCCAGCTCAACTCGGGACTACCTTGAGCAGTACTTC
CASSTRDYLEQYF
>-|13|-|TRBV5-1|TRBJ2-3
TGCGCCAGCAGCTTGCTAGAGGCAGATACGCAGTATTTT
CASSLLEADTQYF
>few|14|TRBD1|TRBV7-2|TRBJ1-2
TGTGCCAGCAGCTCAACTCGGGACAGCTATGGCTACACCTTC
CASSSTRDSYGYTF
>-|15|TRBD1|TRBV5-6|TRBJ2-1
TGTGCCAGCAGCGACCGGGACAGGGTACACAATGAGCAGTTCTTC
CASSDRDRVHNEQFF
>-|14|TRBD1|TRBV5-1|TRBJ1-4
TGCGCCAGCAGCTTGGGGACAGGGGGCGAAAAACTGTTTTTT
CASSLGTGGEKLFF
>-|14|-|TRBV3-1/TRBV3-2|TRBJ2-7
TGTGCCAGCAGCCAAGGGGGCAGGGGCTACGAGCAGTACTTC
CASSQGGRGYEQYF
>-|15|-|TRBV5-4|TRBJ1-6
TGTGCCAGCAGCTTGGGGCACAGGGTTAATTCACCCCTCCACTTT
CASSLGHRVNSPLHF
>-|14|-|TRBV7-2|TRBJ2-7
TGTGCCAGCAGCTCCGCGGGGCCCTACGACGAGCAGTACTTC
CASSSAGPYDEQYF
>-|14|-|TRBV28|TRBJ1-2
TGTGCCAGCAGTTTACACCATAGAGTCTCTGGCTACACCTTC
CASSLHHRVSGYTF
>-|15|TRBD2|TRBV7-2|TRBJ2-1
TGTGCCAGCAGACTTGGACTAGCGGGACGGAATGAGCAGTTCTTC
CASRLGLAGRNEQFF
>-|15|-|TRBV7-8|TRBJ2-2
TGTGCCAGCAGCTTTGCTCTAGAGGCGCGCGGGGAGCTGTTTTTT
CASSFALEARGELFF
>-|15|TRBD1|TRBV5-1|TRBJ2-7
TGCGCCAGCAGCACTAAGCAGGGGGCATCCCGCGAGCAGTACTTC
CASSTKQGASREQYF
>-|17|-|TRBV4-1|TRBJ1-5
TGCGCCAGCAGCCAAGATGCGAGGACAGCTAGCAATCAGCCCCAGCATTTT
CASSQDARTASNQPQHF
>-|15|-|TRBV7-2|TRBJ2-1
TGTGCCAGCAGCTTGGCGGGGAGCTCCTACAATGAGCAGTTCTTC
CASSLAGSSYNEQFF
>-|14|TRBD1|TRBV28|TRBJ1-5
TGTGCCAGCAGTTTGGGACAGGCCAATCAGCCCCAGCATTTT
CASSLGQANQPQHF
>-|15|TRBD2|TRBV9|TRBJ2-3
TGTGCCAGCAGCGCCGGCGGGAGGGGCACAGATACGCAGTATTTT
CASSAGGRGTDTQYF
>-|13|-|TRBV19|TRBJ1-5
TGTGCCAGTAGTATAGATCGGGGTGAGCCCCAGCATTTT
CASSIDRGEPQHF
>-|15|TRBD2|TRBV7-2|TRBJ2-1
TGTGCCAGCAGCTTCGAGCGGGAGGTTAGGGATGAGCAGTTCTTC
CASSFEREVRDEQFF
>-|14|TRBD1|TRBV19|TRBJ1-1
TGTGCCAGTAGGCAGACAGGGTGGGACACTGAAGCTTTCTTT
CASRQTGWDTEAFF
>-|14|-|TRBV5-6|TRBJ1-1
TGTGCCAGCAGCTTGGCGGGAGGGAGCACTGAAGCTTTCTTT
CASSLAGGSTEAFF
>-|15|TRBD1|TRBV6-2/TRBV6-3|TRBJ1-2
TGTGCCAGCAGTTCCGGGACAGGAGCTAACTATGGCTACACCTTC
CASSSGTGANYGYTF
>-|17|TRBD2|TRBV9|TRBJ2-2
TGTGCCAGCAGCGTAGGGGGCCTAGCGGGCTACACCGGGGAGCTGTTTTTT
CASSVGGLAGYTGELFF
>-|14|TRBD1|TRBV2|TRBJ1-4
TGTGCCAGCAGTGATGGACAGGAAGGCGAAAAACTGTTTTTT
CASSDGQEGEKLFF
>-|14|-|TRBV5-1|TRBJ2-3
TGCGCCAGCAGCTTGGTTGCGGGAACAGATACGCAGTATTTT
CASSLVAGTDTQYF
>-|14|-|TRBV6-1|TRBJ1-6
TGTGCCAGCAGTGACCGCGCAGGTGATTCACCCCTCCACTTT
CASSDRAGDSPLHF
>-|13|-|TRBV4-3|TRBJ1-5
TGCGCCAGCAGCCAAGATTTAGTACAGCCCCAGCATTTT
CASSQDLVQPQHF
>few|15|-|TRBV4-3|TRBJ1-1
TGCGCCAGCAGCCAAGATATTGGGAGGCAATCTGAAGCTTTCTTT
CASSQDIGRQSEAFF
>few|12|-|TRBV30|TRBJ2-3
TGTGCCTGGAGCTTAGTGGCAGATACGCAGTATTTT
CAWSLVADTQYF
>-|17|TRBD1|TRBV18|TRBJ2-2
TGTGCCAGCTCACCCGTTCCGGGACAGGGGATCCCCGGGGAGCTGTTTTTT
CASSPVPGQGIPGELFF
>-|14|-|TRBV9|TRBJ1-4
TGTGCCAGCAGCGCCTACGGAGGGAGTGAAAAACTGTTTTTT
CASSAYGGSEKLFF